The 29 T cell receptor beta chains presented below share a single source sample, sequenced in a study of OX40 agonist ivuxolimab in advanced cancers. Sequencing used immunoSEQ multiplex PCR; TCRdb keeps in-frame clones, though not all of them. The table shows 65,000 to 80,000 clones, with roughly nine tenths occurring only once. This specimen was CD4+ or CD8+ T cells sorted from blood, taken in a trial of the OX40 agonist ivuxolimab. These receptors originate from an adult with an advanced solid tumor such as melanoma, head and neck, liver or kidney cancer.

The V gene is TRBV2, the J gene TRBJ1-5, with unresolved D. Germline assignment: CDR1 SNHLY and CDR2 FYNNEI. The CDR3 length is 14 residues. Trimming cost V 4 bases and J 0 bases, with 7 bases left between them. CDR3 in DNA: TGTGCCAGCAGTGTGCGACATAGCAATCAGCCCCAGCATTTT. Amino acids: CASSVRHSNQPQHF.

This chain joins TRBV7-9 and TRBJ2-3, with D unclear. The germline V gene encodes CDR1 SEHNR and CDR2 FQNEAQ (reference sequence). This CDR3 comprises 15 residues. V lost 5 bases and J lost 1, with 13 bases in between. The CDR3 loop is CASSPSPYGTDTQYF. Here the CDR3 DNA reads TGTGCCAGCAGCCCCTCGCCATACGGCACAGATACGCAGTATTTT.

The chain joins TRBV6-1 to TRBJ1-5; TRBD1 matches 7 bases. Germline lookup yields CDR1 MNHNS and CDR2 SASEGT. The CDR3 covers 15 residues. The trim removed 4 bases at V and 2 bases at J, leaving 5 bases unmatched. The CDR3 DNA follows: TGTGCCAGCAGTGCTCCCGGGACAGGCAATCAGCCCCAGCATTTT. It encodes CASSAPGTGNQPQHF.

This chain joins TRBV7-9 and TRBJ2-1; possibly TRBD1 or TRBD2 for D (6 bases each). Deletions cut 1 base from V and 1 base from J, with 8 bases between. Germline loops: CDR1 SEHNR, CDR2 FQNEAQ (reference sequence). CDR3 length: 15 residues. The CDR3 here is CASSLEGGSYNEQFF. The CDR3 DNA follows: TGTGCCAGCAGCTTAGAGGGGGGTTCCTACAATGAGCAGTTCTTC.

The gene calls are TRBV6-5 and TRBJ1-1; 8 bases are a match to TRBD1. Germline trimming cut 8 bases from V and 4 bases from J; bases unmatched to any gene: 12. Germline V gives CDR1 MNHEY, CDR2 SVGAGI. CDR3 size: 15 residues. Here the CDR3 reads CASEDAGGRGTEAFF. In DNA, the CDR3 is TGTGCCAGCGAAGATGCAGGGGGCAGGGGCACTGAAGCTTTCTTT.

The CDR3 spells CASSPLARGDRGYTF. The CDR3 DNA reads as TGTGCCAGCAGCCCCCTCGCGAGGGGGGATAGGGGCTACACCTTC. The V gene is TRBV7-9, the J gene TRBJ1-2; a weak D match, TRBD1 (6 bases). This CDR3 spans 15 amino acids. The V and J ends lost 5 bases and 8 bases respectively, with 21 bases between them. Germline V gives CDR1 SEHNR, CDR2 FQNEAQ (reference sequence).

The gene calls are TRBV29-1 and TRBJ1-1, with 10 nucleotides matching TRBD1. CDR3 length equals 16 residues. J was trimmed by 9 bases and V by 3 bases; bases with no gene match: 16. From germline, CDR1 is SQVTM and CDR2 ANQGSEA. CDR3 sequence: CSVDVPHRLDRGQAFF. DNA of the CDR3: TGCAGCGTTGATGTTCCCCATCGACTTGACAGGGGGCAAGCTTTCTTT.

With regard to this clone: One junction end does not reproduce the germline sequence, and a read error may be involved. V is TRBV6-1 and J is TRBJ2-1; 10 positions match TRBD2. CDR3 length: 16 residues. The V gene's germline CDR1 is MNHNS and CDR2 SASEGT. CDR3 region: CASREAGGVSYNEQFF. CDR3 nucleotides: TGTGCCAGCAGGGAAGCGGGAGGGGTCTCCTACAATGAGCAGTTCTTC.

As DNA, the CDR3 is TGCGCCAGCAGCCGCCTAGCGGGAGCCCGGTTGGAGCAGTACTTC. It encodes CASSRLAGARLEQYF. This chain links TRBV4-1 with TRBJ2-7; 10 bases match TRBD2. Germline trimming cut 4 bases from V and 7 bases from J; bases unmatched to any gene: 10. The CDR3 extends over 15 amino acids. Germline V gene sequence: CDR1 MGHRA, CDR2 YSYEKL.

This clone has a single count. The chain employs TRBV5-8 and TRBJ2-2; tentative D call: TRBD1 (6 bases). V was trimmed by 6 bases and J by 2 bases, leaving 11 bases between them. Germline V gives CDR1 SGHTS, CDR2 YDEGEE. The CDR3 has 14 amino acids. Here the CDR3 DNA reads TGTGCCAGCATCCGGGACACCAACACCGGGGAGCTGTTTTTT. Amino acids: CASIRDTNTGELFF.

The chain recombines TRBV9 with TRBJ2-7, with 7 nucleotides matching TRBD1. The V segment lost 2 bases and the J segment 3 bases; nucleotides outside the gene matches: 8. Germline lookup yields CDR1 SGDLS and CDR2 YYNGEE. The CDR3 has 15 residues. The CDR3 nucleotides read TGTGCCAGCAGCGTCACCGGGACAGACCTCTACGAGCAGTACTTC. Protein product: CASSVTGTDLYEQYF.

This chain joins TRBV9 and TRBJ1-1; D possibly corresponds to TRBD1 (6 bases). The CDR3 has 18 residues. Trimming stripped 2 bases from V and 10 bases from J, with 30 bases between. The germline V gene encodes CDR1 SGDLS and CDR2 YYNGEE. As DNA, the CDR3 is TGTGCCAGCAGCGTTCAACCCGTTGGGTGGGGGGCGCAGGGTTTAGCTTTCTTT. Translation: CASSVQPVGWGAQGLAFF.

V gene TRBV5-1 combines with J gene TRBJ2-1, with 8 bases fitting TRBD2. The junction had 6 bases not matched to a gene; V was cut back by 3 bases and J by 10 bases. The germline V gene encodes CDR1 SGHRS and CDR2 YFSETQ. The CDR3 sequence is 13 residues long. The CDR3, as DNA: TGCGCCAGCAGCTCGTTAGCGGGAAGGGAGCAGTTCTTC. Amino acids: CASSSLAGREQFF.

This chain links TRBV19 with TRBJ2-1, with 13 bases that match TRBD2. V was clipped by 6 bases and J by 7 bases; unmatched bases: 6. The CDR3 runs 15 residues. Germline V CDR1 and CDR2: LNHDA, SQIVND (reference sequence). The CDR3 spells CASSELAGGPNEQFF. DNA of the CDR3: TGTGCCAGTAGCGAACTAGCGGGAGGGCCGAATGAGCAGTTCTTC. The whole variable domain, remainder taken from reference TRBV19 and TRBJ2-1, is DGGITQSPKYLFRKEGQNVTLSCEQNLNHDAMYWYRQDPGQGLRLIYYSQIVNDFQKGDIAEGYSVSREKKESFPLTVTSAQKNPTAFYLCASSELAGGPNEQFFGPGTRLTVL.

The CDR3 protein is CASSPRDPSTYNSPLHF. CDR3 nucleotide sequence: TGTGCCAGCAGCCCCAGAGATCCCAGTACCTATAATTCACCCCTCCACTTT. J is TRBJ1-6 and V is TRBV11-2, with unresolved D. CDR3 length: 17 amino acids. Germline-derived CDR1 and CDR2 are SGHAT and FQNNGV. The V end was cut by 5 bases, the J end by 2 bases, with 16 bases between.

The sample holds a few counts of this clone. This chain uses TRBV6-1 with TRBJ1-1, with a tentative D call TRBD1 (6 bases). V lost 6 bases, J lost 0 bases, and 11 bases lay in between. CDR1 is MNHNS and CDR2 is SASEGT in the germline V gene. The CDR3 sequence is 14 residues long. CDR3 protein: CASRKGDLNTEAFF. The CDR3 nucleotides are TGTGCCAGCAGGAAGGGGGACTTGAACACTGAAGCTTTCTTT.

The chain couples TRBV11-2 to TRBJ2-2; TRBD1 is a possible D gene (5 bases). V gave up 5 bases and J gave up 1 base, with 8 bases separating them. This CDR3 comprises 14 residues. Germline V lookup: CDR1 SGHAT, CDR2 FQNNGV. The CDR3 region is CASSQDRNTGELFF. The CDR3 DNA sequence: TGTGCCAGCAGCCAAGACAGGAACACCGGGGAGCTGTTTTTT. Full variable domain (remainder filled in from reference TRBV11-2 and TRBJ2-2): EAGVAQSPRYKIIEKRQSVAFWCNPISGHATLYWYQQILGQGPKLLIQFQNNGVVDDSQLPKDRFSAERLKGVDSTLKIQPAKLEDSAVYLCASSQDRNTGELFFGEGSRLTVL.

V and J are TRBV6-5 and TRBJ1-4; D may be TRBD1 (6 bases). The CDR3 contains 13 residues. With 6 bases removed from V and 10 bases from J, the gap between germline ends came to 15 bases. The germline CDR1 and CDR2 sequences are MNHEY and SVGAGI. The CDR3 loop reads CASSRDTDGKLFF. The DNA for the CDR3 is TGTGCCAGCAGCAGGGACACGGACGGAAAACTGTTTTTT.

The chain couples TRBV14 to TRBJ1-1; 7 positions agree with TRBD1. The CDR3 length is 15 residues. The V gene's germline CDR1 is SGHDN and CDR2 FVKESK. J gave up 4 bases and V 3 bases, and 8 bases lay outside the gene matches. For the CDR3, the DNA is TGTGCCAGCAGCCAGATCCCGACAGGGATCACTGAAGCTTTCTTT. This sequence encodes CASSQIPTGITEAFF.

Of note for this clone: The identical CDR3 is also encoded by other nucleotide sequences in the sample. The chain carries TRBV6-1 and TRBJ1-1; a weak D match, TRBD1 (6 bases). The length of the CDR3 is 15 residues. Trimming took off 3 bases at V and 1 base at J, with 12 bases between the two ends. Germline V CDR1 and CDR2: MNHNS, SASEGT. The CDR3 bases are TGTGCCAGCAGTGAGGGGGGCTTTAAGAACACTGAAGCTTTCTTT. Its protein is CASSEGGFKNTEAFF.

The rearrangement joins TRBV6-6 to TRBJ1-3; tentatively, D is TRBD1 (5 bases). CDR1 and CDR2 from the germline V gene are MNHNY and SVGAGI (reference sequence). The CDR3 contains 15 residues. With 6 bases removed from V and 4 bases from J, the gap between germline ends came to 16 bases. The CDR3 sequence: CASSTGTFTGNTIYF. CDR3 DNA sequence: TGTGCCAGCAGCACCGGGACCTTTACAGGAAACACCATATATTTT.

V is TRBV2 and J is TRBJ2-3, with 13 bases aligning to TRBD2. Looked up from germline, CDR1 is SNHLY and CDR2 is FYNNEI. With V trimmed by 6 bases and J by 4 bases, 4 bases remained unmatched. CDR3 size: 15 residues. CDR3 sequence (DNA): TGTGCCAGCAGGAGACTAGCGGGAGGAGCAGATACGCAGTATTTT. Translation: CASRRLAGGADTQYF.

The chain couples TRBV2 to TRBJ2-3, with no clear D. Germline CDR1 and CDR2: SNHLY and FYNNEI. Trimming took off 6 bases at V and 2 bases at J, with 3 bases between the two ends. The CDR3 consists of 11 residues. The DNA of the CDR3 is TGTGCCAGCAGCACCACAGATACGCAGTATTTT. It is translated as CASSTTDTQYF.

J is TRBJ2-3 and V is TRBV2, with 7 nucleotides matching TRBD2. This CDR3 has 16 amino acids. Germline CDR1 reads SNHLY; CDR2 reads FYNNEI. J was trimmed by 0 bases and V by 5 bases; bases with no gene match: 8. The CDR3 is CASSLSGTKSTDTQYF. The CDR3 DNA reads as TGTGCCAGCAGTCTTTCCGGGACTAAAAGCACAGATACGCAGTATTTT.

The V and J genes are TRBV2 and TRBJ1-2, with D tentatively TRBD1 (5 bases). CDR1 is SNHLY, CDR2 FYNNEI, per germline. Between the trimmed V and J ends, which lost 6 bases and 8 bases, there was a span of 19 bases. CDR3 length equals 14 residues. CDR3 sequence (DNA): TGTGCCAGCAGCCGGGGCAGCCATGAGGGGGGCTACACCTTC. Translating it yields CASSRGSHEGGYTF.

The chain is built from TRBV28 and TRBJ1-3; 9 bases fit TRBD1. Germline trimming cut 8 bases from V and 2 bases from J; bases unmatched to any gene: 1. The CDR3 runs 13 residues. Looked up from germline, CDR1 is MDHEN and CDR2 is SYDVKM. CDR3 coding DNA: TGTGCCAGCTGGGACAGGGCTGGAAACACCATATATTTT. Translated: CASWDRAGNTIYF.

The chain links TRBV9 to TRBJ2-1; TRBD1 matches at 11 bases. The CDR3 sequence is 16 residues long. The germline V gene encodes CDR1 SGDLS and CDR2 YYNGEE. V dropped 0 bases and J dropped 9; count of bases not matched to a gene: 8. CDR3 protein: CASSVAFGQGAFEQFF. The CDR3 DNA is TGTGCCAGCAGCGTAGCTTTCGGACAGGGGGCTTTTGAGCAGTTCTTC. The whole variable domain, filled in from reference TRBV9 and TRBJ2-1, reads DSGVTQTPKHLITATGQRVTLRCSPRSGDLSVYWYQQSLDQGLQFLIQYYNGEERAKGNILERFSAQQFPDLHSELNLSSLELGDSALYFCASSVAFGQGAFEQFFGPGTRLTVL.

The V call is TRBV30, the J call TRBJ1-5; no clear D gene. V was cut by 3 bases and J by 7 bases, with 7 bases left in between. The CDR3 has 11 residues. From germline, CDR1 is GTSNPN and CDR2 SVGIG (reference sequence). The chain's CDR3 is CAWSHGQPQHF. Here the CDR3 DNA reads TGTGCCTGGAGCCACGGACAGCCCCAGCATTTT.

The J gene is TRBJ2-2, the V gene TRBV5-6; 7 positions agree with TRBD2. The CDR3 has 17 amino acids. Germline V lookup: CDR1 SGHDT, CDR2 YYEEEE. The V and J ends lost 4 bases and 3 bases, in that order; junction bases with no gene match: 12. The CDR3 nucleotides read TGTGCCAGCAGCCGAGGGAAGAGCGGGATGTACACCGGGGAGCTGTTTTTT. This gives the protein CASSRGKSGMYTGELFF.